This record covers a single TCR beta chain. The CDR3 covers 17 residues. The sample belongs to a study of blood T cell repertoires in COVID-19. About the study: Researchers got acute and convalescent COVID-19 samples from the United States, Italy and Spain. PBMCs, B-cell-depleted T cells, or T cells were the source of the cDNA or gDNA that made up the material.

How the authors handled the data: Using reference gene primer amplification, nucleated cell counts were estimated. The data were produced by immunoSEQ multiplex PCR, yet TCRdb's version contains in-frame clones alone and is incomplete. That table gives V, J and clone size, and the DNA gave D and trimming. The data contain some 30,000 clones, roughly 90% of them singletons. Sequencing input: peripheral blood. The V gene is TRBV21-1, the J gene TRBJ2-1; the table's TRBD2 call for D was not verified on the DNA. TRBV21-1 is given as a pseudogene. This clonotype was obtained from a man aged 70 or older with active or convalescent COVID-19. CDR3 region: CASSGGHSSSGYNEQFF. The CDR3, as DNA: TGTGCCAGCAGCGGAGGGCACTCCTCCTCGGGCTACAATGAGCAGTTCTTC.